These 25 T cell receptor beta chains were all obtained from the same sample, sequenced in a study of glioma-infiltrating T cells after dendritic cell vaccination. Method: immunoSEQ multiplex PCR; TCRdb's copy keeps in-frame clones and lacks some. The table has about 92,000 clones, 65% to 90% seen once. Sequences were derived from blood, sampled before dendritic cell vaccination. The receptor set was obtained from a human donor with glioblastoma.

This clone has just one count. Here the CDR3 DNA reads TGTGCCAGCAGCGTAGCCGGCGGGAATACAGATACGCAGTATTTT. Its protein product is CASSVAGGNTDTQYF. The V call is TRBV9, the J call TRBJ2-3, with D tentatively TRBD2 (6 bases). CDR3 length: 15 residues. Between the trimmed V and J ends, which lost 0 bases and 3 bases, there was a span of 11 bases. Germline V gene data show CDR1 as SGDLS and CDR2 as YYNGEE.

This clone has just one count. A junction end diverges from the germline sequence, so it may reflect a read error. This chain joins TRBV5-4 and TRBJ2-1, with 11 bases matching TRBD2. Looked up from germline, CDR1 is SGHNT and CDR2 is YYREEE (reference sequence). The CDR3 contains 14 residues. For the CDR3, the DNA is TGTGCCAGCAGCTTGGGAGTTAGCGGGGGGGCCGGGGTCTTC. It codes for CASSLGVSGGAGVF.

This clone was seen a few times. The V and J genes are TRBV9 and TRBJ1-5, with D possibly matching TRBD1 (6 bases). This CDR3 is built from 14 residues. The germline CDR1 and CDR2 sequences are SGDLS and YYNGEE. The V end lost 3 bases, the J end lost 5 bases, and 12 bases lay between the germline ends. The CDR3 coding sequence is TGTGCCAGCAGCGCCGGGACACCTCATCAGCCCCAGCATTTT. It yields the protein CASSAGTPHQPQHF. The full variable domain, completed using reference TRBV9 and TRBJ1-5, is DSGVTQTPKHLITATGQRVTLRCSPRSGDLSVYWYQQSLDQGLQFLIQYYNGEERAKGNILERFSAQQFPDLHSELNLSSLELGDSALYFCASSAGTPHQPQHFGDGTRLSIL.

This chain links TRBV19 with TRBJ2-2; D not certain. V was clipped by 6 bases and J by 3 bases, with 8 bases between them. The CDR3 sequence is 13 residues long. Germline lookup yields CDR1 LNHDA and CDR2 SQIVND (reference sequence). CDR3 nucleotide sequence: TGTGCCAGTAGCGACGGGTACACCGGGGAGCTGTTTTTT. This encodes CASSDGYTGELFF.

This chain uses TRBV18 with TRBJ2-2, with 7 bases fitting TRBD1. CDR3 size: 15 residues. V shed 6 bases, J shed 1 base, and the junction held 5 bases outside the gene matches. Germline loops: CDR1 KGHSH, CDR2 LQKENI. The CDR3 DNA reads as TGTGCCAGCTCCCACGGGACAGTGAACACCGGGGAGCTGTTTTTT. It specifies CASSHGTVNTGELFF.

The CDR3 protein is CSVANSGIYNEQFF. In nucleotides, the CDR3 is TGCAGCGTTGCTAACTCCGGGATCTACAATGAGCAGTTCTTC. V and J are TRBV29-1 and TRBJ2-1; a weak D match, TRBD2 (5 bases). The CDR3 has 14 residues. Trimming took off 4 bases at V and 3 bases at J, with 13 bases between the two ends. Germline CDR1 SQVTM, CDR2 ANQGSEA.

The chain recombines TRBV4-1 with TRBJ2-5, with 9 bases identical to TRBD2. The J call may be wrong; the DNA end is better matched by TRBJ2-7. CDR3 length: 17 amino acids. Germline lookup yields CDR1 MGHRA and CDR2 YSYEKL. CDR3 DNA sequence: TGCGCCAGCAGCCAAGATGATCGTCGAGCGGGGGGCCCCGAGCAGTACTTC. It specifies CASSQDDRRAGGPEQYF.

This clone was seen more than once but under ten times. This chain connects TRBV18 to TRBJ2-3, with 7 bases fitting TRBD2. CDR1 KGHSH and CDR2 LQKENI come from the germline V gene. Trimming at V came to 6 bases and at J to 2 bases, leaving 5 bases not matched to a gene. This CDR3 contains 14 residues. The CDR3 here is CASSRGDITDTQYF. The DNA of the CDR3 is TGTGCCAGCTCTCGGGGGGATATCACAGATACGCAGTATTTT.

The J gene is TRBJ1-1, the V gene TRBV10-3; 8 nucleotides agree with TRBD1. With 6 bases clipped from V and 2 bases from J, the junction kept 5 bases outside the gene matches. This CDR3 contains 14 residues. Germline CDR1 and CDR2: ENHRY and SYGVKD. CDR3 region: CAIRETGANTEAFF. The CDR3 DNA sequence: TGTGCCATCAGGGAGACAGGGGCTAACACTGAAGCTTTCTTT.

The J gene is TRBJ2-1, the V gene TRBV28; 10 nucleotides agree with TRBD2. Germline lookup yields CDR1 MDHEN and CDR2 SYDVKM. The CDR3 loop spans 17 amino acids. The V and J ends lost 0 bases and 4 bases, in that order; junction bases with no gene match: 6. CDR3: CASSLWSSGRLYNEQFF. CDR3 nucleotide sequence: TGTGCCAGCAGTTTATGGTCTAGCGGGAGACTGTACAATGAGCAGTTCTTC.

V usage is TRBV2 and J usage is TRBJ1-2; 7 bases match TRBD1. The V gene's germline CDR1 is SNHLY and CDR2 FYNNEI. The CDR3 loop spans 17 amino acids. J gave up 1 base and V 4 bases, and 12 bases lay outside the gene matches. CDR3 sequence: CASSGGPLGQLNYGYTF. The DNA of the CDR3 is TGTGCCAGCAGTGGCGGCCCGTTGGGACAGCTTAACTATGGCTACACCTTC.

This chain uses TRBV6-6 with TRBJ1-2; no definite D call. Trimming removed 2 bases at V and 3 bases at J, with 10 bases between. CDR1 and CDR2 (germline): MNHNY, SVGAGI (reference sequence). The CDR3 sequence is 14 residues long. CDR3 sequence reads: CASSYKDGDYGYTF. CDR3 bases: TGTGCCAGCAGTTACAAAGACGGGGACTATGGCTACACCTTC.

This clone was seen only once. The chain links TRBV19 to TRBJ2-7, with D maybe TRBD2 (5 bases). CDR1 and CDR2 (germline): LNHDA, SQIVND (reference sequence). V lost 1 base to trimming and J lost 3 bases, with 16 bases between them. The length of the CDR3 is 16 residues. The CDR3 spells CASSIGRRLPHYEQYF. In DNA, the CDR3 is TGTGCCAGTAGTATAGGGAGGCGTCTACCTCACTACGAGCAGTACTTC.

The chain recombines TRBV23-1 with TRBJ1-1; tentatively, D is TRBD1 (6 bases). TRBV23-1 belongs to the ORF category, with a function that is uncertain. V was trimmed by 7 bases and J by 1 base, leaving 22 bases between them. The length of the CDR3 is 17 residues. CDR3 in amino acids: CASIGGVNREENTEAFF. CDR3 DNA: TGCGCCAGCATCGGGGGGGTAAACAGGGAAGAGAACACTGAAGCTTTCTTT.

CDR3 protein: CASSSGYGNYGYTF. As DNA, the CDR3 is TGTGCCAGCAGCTCGGGTTATGGTAACTATGGCTACACCTTC. The rearrangement joins TRBV5-4 to TRBJ1-2; D unclear. The germline gives CDR1 SGHNT, CDR2 YYREEE (reference sequence). The CDR3 totals 14 residues. Trimming pared 3 bases from V and 1 base from J, leaving 10 bases between.

The CDR3 loop is CASSLYGGDRASAGYTF. The CDR3 bases are TGTGCCAGCAGTCTCTACGGAGGGGACAGGGCTTCAGCTGGCTACACCTTC. The chain has TRBV7-9 and TRBJ1-2; 9 bases map to TRBD1. Trimming at V came to 6 bases and at J to 7 bases, leaving 18 bases not matched to a gene. The CDR3 is made up of 17 amino acids. Germline-derived CDR1 and CDR2 are SEHNR and FQNEAQ (reference sequence).

This clone was observed once. The chain couples TRBV5-6 to TRBJ2-5; 7 bases match TRBD2. The ends lost 4 bases at V and 2 bases at J; junction bases unmatched: 8. This CDR3 region has 15 residues. Per germline, CDR1 SGHDT and CDR2 YYEEEE. The CDR3 DNA reads as TGTGCCAGCAGCAGCGGTTGGGGGGGGCAAGAGACCCAGTACTTC. This codes for CASSSGWGGQETQYF.

This chain uses TRBV14 with TRBJ2-5; 10 nucleotides match TRBD2. The CDR3 runs to 15 residues. The J segment lost 2 bases and the V segment lost 4 bases, leaving 4 bases of the junction unmatched. Germline V lookup: CDR1 SGHDN, CDR2 FVKESK. CDR3 residues: CASSPVAGGQETQYF. In DNA, the CDR3 is TGTGCCAGCAGCCCTGTAGCGGGGGGTCAAGAGACCCAGTACTTC.

The rearrangement joins TRBV19 to TRBJ2-2; TRBD2 matches at 10 bases. V was pared by 1 base and J by 6 bases, with 11 bases of the junction left unmatched. Germline-derived CDR1 and CDR2 are LNHDA and SQIVND (reference sequence). The CDR3 sequence is 18 residues long. DNA of the CDR3: TGTGCCAGTAGTATAGTAAATAGCGGGAGGCCCCTCGCCGGGGAGCTGTTTTTT. Protein: CASSIVNSGRPLAGELFF.

The V gene is TRBV6-4, the J gene TRBJ1-6, with 7 bases fitting TRBD1. With 4 bases clipped from V and 5 bases from J, the junction kept 2 bases outside the gene matches. The CDR3 loop spans 14 amino acids. Germline V gene data show CDR1 as MRHNA and CDR2 as SNTAGT. The CDR3 reads CASSAGTDNSPLHF. CDR3 coding DNA: TGTGCCAGCAGTGCCGGGACAGATAATTCACCCCTCCACTTT.

The rearrangement uses TRBV27 and TRBJ1-3, with D tentatively TRBD1 (5 bases). This CDR3 is built from 14 residues. The germline V gene encodes CDR1 MNHEY and CDR2 SMNVEV (reference sequence). Trimming took off 4 bases at V and 4 bases at J, with 11 bases between the two ends. CDR3 nucleotides: TGTGCCAGCAGTTCGGGACTTATCGGAAACACCATATATTTT. Amino acids: CASSSGLIGNTIYF.

The V and J genes are TRBV15 and TRBJ2-5; tentatively, D is TRBD1 (5 bases). The germline V and J ends were trimmed by 0 bases and 3 bases, with 17 bases remaining between them. Germline CDR1 is LNHNV and CDR2 is YYDKDF (reference sequence). There are 17 residues in the CDR3. CDR3 region: CATSRDKGATLKETQYF. As DNA, the CDR3 is TGTGCCACCAGCAGAGATAAAGGGGCCACGTTAAAAGAGACCCAGTACTTC.

This clone was detected only a few times. The chain recombines TRBV18 with TRBJ1-3; tentatively, D is TRBD1 (5 bases). In germline, CDR1 is KGHSH, CDR2 LQKENI. Trimming pared 6 bases from V and 2 bases from J, leaving 14 bases between. This CDR3 has 15 residues. The CDR3 DNA reads as TGTGCCAGCTCGGCCTCGGACATCACTGGAAACACCATATATTTT. This encodes CASSASDITGNTIYF. Full variable domain (outside the CDR3, taken from reference TRBV18 and TRBJ1-3): NAGVMQNPRHLVRRRGQEARLRCSPMKGHSHVYWYRQLPEEGLKFMVYLQKENIIDESGMPKERFSAEFPKEGPSILRIQQVVRGDSAAYFCASSASDITGNTIYFGEGSWLTVV.

The genes are TRBV5-1 and TRBJ2-5, with D perhaps matching TRBD2 (6 bases). This CDR3 is 13 amino acids long. Between the trimmed V and J ends, which lost 6 bases and 2 bases, there was a span of 11 bases. Per the germline V gene, CDR1 is SGHRS and CDR2 is YFSETQ. In DNA form, the CDR3 reads TGCGCCAGCATGGAGGGCCGTCAAGAGACCCAGTACTTC. It codes for CASMEGRQETQYF.

This sequence joins TRBV28 and TRBJ2-7; 10 positions match TRBD2. The J segment lost 5 bases and the V segment lost 2 bases, leaving 24 bases of the junction unmatched. This CDR3 spans 21 amino acids. From germline, CDR1 is MDHEN and CDR2 SYDVKM. This chain's CDR3 is CASSLILFRTSGREVADEQYF. The CDR3 DNA sequence: TGTGCCAGCAGTTTAATCTTATTTAGGACTAGCGGAAGGGAGGTTGCTGACGAGCAGTACTTC.